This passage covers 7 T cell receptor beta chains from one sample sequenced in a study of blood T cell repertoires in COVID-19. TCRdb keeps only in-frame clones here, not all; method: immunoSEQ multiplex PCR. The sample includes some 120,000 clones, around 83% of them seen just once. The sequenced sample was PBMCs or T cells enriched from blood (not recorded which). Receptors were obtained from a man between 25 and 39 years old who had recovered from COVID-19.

The CDR3 spells CASSLDRPQPQHF. The CDR3 bases are TGCGCCAGCAGCCTGGACAGGCCCCAGCCCCAGCATTTT. V gene TRBV4-1 combines with J gene TRBJ1-5; TRBD1 matches 7 bases. Losses at the gene ends were 4 bases for V and 7 bases for J; bases not matched to a gene: 4. The CDR3 runs 13 residues. Germline V CDR1 and CDR2: MGHRA, YSYEKL.

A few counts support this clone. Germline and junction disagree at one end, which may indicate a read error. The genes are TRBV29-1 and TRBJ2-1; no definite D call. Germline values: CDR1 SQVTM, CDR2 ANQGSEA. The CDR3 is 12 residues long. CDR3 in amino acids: CSVELSSNEQFF. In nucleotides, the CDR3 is TGCAGCGTTGAATTGTCCTCCAATGAGCAGTTCTTC.

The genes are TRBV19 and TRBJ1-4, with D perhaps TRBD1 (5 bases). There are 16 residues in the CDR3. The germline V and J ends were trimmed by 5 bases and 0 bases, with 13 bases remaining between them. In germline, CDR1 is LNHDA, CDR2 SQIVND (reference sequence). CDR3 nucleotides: TGTGCCAGTAGTTCTCGCCAGGGCGCAACTAATGAAAAACTGTTTTTT. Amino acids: CASSSRQGATNEKLFF.

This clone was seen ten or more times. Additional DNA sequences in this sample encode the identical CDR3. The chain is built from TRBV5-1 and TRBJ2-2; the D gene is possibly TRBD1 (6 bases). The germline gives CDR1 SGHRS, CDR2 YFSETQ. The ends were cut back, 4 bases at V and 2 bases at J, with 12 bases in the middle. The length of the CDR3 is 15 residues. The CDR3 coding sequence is TGCGCCAGCAGCCCGGGACAAACAAACACCGGGGAGCTGTTTTTT. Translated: CASSPGQTNTGELFF. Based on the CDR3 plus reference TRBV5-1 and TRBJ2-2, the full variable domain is KAGVTQTPRYLIKTRGQQVTLSCSPISGHRSVSWYQQTPGQGLQFLFEYFSETQRNKGNFPGRFSGRQFSNSRSEMNVSTLELGDSALYLCASSPGQTNTGELFFGEGSRLTVL.

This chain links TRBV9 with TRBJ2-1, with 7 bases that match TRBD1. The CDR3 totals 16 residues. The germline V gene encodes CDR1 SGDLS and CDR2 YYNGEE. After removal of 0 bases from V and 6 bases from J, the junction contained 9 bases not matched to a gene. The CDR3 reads CASSVGGRGKGNEQFF. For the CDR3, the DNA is TGTGCCAGCAGCGTAGGGGGCAGGGGGAAAGGCAATGAGCAGTTCTTC.

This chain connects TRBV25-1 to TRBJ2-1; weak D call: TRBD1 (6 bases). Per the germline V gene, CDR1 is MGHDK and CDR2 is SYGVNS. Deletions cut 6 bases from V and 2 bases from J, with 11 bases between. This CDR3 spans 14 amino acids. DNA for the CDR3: TGTGCCAGCAGCTCTGACAGGCCCTACAATGAGCAGTTCTTC. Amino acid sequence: CASSSDRPYNEQFF.

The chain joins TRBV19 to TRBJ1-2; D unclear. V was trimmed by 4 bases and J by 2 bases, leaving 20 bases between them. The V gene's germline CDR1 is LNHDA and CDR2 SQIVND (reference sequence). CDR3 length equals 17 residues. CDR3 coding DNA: TGTGCCAGTAGTACAATCCCGGACTCTGGTACCAACTATGGCTACACCTTC. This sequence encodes CASSTIPDSGTNYGYTF. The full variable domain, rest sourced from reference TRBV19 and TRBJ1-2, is DGGITQSPKYLFRKEGQNVTLSCEQNLNHDAMYWYRQDPGQGLRLIYYSQIVNDFQKGDIAEGYSVSREKKESFPLTVTSAQKNPTAFYLCASSTIPDSGTNYGYTFGSGTRLTVV.